The 24 T cell receptor beta chains below all came from one sample that was sequenced in a study of blood T cell repertoires in COVID-19. Sequencing was performed with immunoSEQ multiplex PCR; in TCRdb, only in-frame clones are kept and a portion is missing. The sample has about 200,000 clones, 80% to 85% seen once. Specimen: PBMCs or T cells enriched from blood (not recorded which). The origin of the receptors is a man aged 35-49 years who had recovered from COVID-19.

V gene TRBV5-1 combines with J gene TRBJ1-1; 12 nucleotides align to TRBD1. CDR1 SGHRS and CDR2 YFSETQ come from the germline V gene. With 4 bases clipped from V and 7 bases from J, the junction kept 8 bases outside the gene matches. The CDR3 extends over 15 amino acids. The CDR3 DNA reads as TGCGCCAGCAGCAGCCGGGACAGGGGGCCCAGTGAAGCTTTCTTT. Translated, it gives CASSSRDRGPSEAFF.

The rearrangement links TRBV6-2 or TRBV6-3 to TRBJ2-7; weak D call: TRBD1 (6 bases). The CDR3 extends over 14 amino acids. The V end lost 2 bases, the J end lost 3 bases, and 11 bases lay between the germline ends. The germline V gene has CDR1 MNHEY and CDR2 SVGEGT. CDR3 region: CASSYIGGFYEQYF. In DNA, the CDR3 is TGTGCCAGCAGTTACATAGGGGGATTCTACGAGCAGTACTTC.

The J gene is TRBJ2-5, the V gene TRBV5-1; 8 bases map to TRBD1. The CDR3 is made up of 15 amino acids. The V gene end was trimmed by 5 bases and the J gene end by 4 bases; junction bases not matched to a gene: 10. The germline V gene encodes CDR1 SGHRS and CDR2 YFSETQ. As DNA, the CDR3 is TGCGCCAGCAGTTCCCGGCAGGGGGCGGGAGAGACCCAGTACTTC. This sequence encodes CASSSRQGAGETQYF. Variable domain in full (rest from reference TRBV5-1 and TRBJ2-5): KAGVTQTPRYLIKTRGQQVTLSCSPISGHRSVSWYQQTPGQGLQFLFEYFSETQRNKGNFPGRFSGRQFSNSRSEMNVSTLELGDSALYLCASSSRQGAGETQYFGPGTRLLVL.

The gene calls are TRBV12-3 or TRBV12-4 and TRBJ2-7; D ambiguous. The CDR3 runs 12 residues. Deletions cut 4 bases from V and 5 bases from J, with 9 bases between. Here the CDR3 DNA reads TGTGCCAGCAGTTCCCTTTCCCACGAGCAGTACTTC. Protein: CASSSLSHEQYF.

The V gene is TRBV6-5, the J gene TRBJ2-5; 9 nucleotides line up with TRBD2. Germline V lookup: CDR1 MNHEY, CDR2 SVGAGI. This CDR3 contains 16 residues. The V and J ends lost 2 bases and 2 bases, in that order; junction bases with no gene match: 6. CDR3 in DNA: TGTGCCAGCAGTTACAGGGGCGGGGGGGCACAAGAGACCCAGTACTTC. It yields the protein CASSYRGGGAQETQYF.

This clone was observed a few times. Different DNA sequences within this sample yield the same CDR3. The V call is TRBV3-1 (or the pseudogene TRBV3-2), the J call TRBJ1-6; tentatively, D is TRBD1 (5 bases). The CDR3 loop spans 14 amino acids. Germline V gives CDR1 LGHDT, CDR2 YNNKEL (reference sequence). Trimming stripped 0 bases from V and 9 bases from J, with 9 bases between. CDR3 in DNA: TGTGCCAGCAGCCAAGACTGGGGGGGTTCACCCCTCCACTTT. Protein: CASSQDWGGSPLHF.

J is TRBJ1-4 and V is TRBV19, with TRBD1 matching 7 bases. Germline CDR1 LNHDA, CDR2 SQIVND (reference sequence). V shed 3 bases, J shed 8 bases, and the junction held 9 bases outside the gene matches. The CDR3 is 15 residues long. CDR3 DNA: TGTGCCAGTAGTATCAGGGGGGCCTCGGTCGAAAAACTGTTTTTT. This translates into CASSIRGASVEKLFF.

V usage is TRBV4-1 and J usage is TRBJ2-7; 9 bases are shared with TRBD1. V shed 4 bases, J shed 3 bases, and the junction held 4 bases outside the gene matches. The germline V gene has CDR1 MGHRA and CDR2 YSYEKL. CDR3 length: 14 residues. The CDR3 DNA reads as TGCGCCAGCAGCCGGACAGGGGTAGTCTACGAGCAGTACTTC. Its protein is CASSRTGVVYEQYF.

V is TRBV7-9 and J is TRBJ1-1; a possible D gene is TRBD1 (5 bases). From germline, CDR1 is SEHNR and CDR2 FQNEAQ (reference sequence). V was cut by 6 bases and J by 6 bases, with 17 bases left in between. This CDR3 region has 14 residues. The CDR3 coding sequence is TGTGCCAGCAGTCCTAGCCCAGGGAGGGCTGAAGCTTTCTTT. It specifies CASSPSPGRAEAFF.

On this clone: The junction does not match germline at one end; this may be a read error. The CDR3 nucleotides read TGTGCCAGCAGCTACTCCTCTGGGGACAACTCCTACGAGCAGTACTTC. It is translated as CASSYSSGDNSYEQYF. The chain joins TRBV6-2 or TRBV6-3 to TRBJ2-7, with D possibly being TRBD1 (6 bases). This CDR3 spans 16 amino acids. The V gene's germline CDR1 is MNHEY and CDR2 SVGEGT.

The chain couples TRBV19 to TRBJ1-1, with TRBD1 matching 7 bases. Germline V CDR1 and CDR2: LNHDA, SQIVND (reference sequence). V was pared by 7 bases and J by 1 base, with 6 bases of the junction left unmatched. The CDR3 is made up of 14 amino acids. In nucleotides, the CDR3 is TGTGCCAGTACCCCCGGGACAGAGAACACTGAAGCTTTCTTT. This translates into CASTPGTENTEAFF.

This clone occurred once. The chain has TRBV6-4 and TRBJ1-1; 9 nucleotides agree with TRBD1. CDR1 and CDR2 from the germline V gene are MRHNA and SNTAGT. This CDR3 is built from 14 residues. V lost 3 bases and J lost 5; bases outside the gene matches: 4. CDR3 bases: TGTGCCAGCAGTGAAGGACAGGGGTCGACTGAAGCTTTCTTT. Its protein product is CASSEGQGSTEAFF.

In the case of this clone: The same CDR3 is also encoded by other DNA sequences in this sample. The J gene is TRBJ1-6, the V gene TRBV3-1 (or the pseudogene TRBV3-2); D might be TRBD1 (5 bases). The V gene lost 0 bases and the J gene lost 9 bases, with 9 bases spanning the gap. Germline CDR1 LGHDT, CDR2 YNNKEL (reference sequence). This CDR3 has 14 residues. The CDR3 DNA reads as TGTGCCAGCAGCCAAGATTGGGGGGGTTCACCCCTCCACTTT. Its translation is CASSQDWGGSPLHF.

The V gene is TRBV7-4, the J gene TRBJ1-1; 10 nucleotides agree with TRBD1. The germline CDR1 and CDR2 sequences are SGHVT and SQSDAQ. CDR3 length: 17 amino acids. The V gene end was trimmed by 5 bases and the J gene end by 0 bases; junction bases not matched to a gene: 9. This chain's CDR3 is CASSIKTGTGVNTEAFF. The CDR3 nucleotides are TGTGCCAGCAGCATTAAAACCGGGACAGGGGTGAACACTGAAGCTTTCTTT. Full variable domain (rest looked up from reference TRBV7-4 and TRBJ1-1): GAGVSQSPRYKVAKRGRDVALRCDSISGHVTLYWYRQTLGQGSEVLTYSQSDAQRDKSGRPSGRFSAERPERSVSTLKIQRTEQGDSAVYLCASSIKTGTGVNTEAFFGQGTRLTVV.

A single count supports this clone. The V gene is TRBV11-1, the J gene TRBJ2-3; possibly TRBD2 for D (6 bases). This CDR3 contains 15 residues. Looked up from germline, CDR1 is SGHAT and CDR2 is FQDESV (reference sequence). V gave up 4 bases and J gave up 7 bases, with 18 bases separating them. CDR3 bases: TGTGCCAGCAGCTCAGGCCGTACGGGACTTTATACGCAGTATTTT. Residues: CASSSGRTGLYTQYF. The whole variable domain, remainder taken from reference TRBV11-1 and TRBJ2-3, is EAEVAQSPRYKITEKSQAVAFWCDPISGHATLYWYRQILGQGPELLVQFQDESVVDDSQLPKDRFSAERLKGVDSTLKIQPAELGDSAMYLCASSSGRTGLYTQYFGPGTRLTVL.

The rearrangement uses TRBV7-9 and TRBJ2-2; 9 nucleotides agree with TRBD2. The germline V gene encodes CDR1 SEHNR and CDR2 FQNEAQ (reference sequence). V was clipped by 1 base and J by 1 base; unmatched bases: 1. The CDR3 totals 16 residues. CDR3 sequence (DNA): TGTGCCAGCAGCTTAGAAGCGGGGGGGAACACCGGGGAGCTGTTTTTT. Protein product: CASSLEAGGNTGELFF.

This clone appeared a few times. The rearrangement joins TRBV5-6 to TRBJ1-2; 8 bases fit TRBD1. This CDR3 is 15 amino acids long. Trimming removed 3 bases from V and 3 bases from J; junction bases left unmatched: 7. Per germline, CDR1 SGHDT and CDR2 YYEEEE. The CDR3 DNA follows: TGTGCCAGCAGCTCCCCCGGGACAGGTCACTATGGCTACACCTTC. Translating it yields CASSSPGTGHYGYTF.

Only a few counts were recorded for this clone. This sequence joins TRBV5-1 and TRBJ2-1; D is perhaps TRBD1 (8 bases). In germline, CDR1 is SGHRS, CDR2 YFSETQ. The CDR3 extends over 19 amino acids. Trimming left V 4 bases short and J 6 bases short, with 29 bases between. The CDR3 DNA follows: TGCGCCAGCAGCGCGGACAGGGAGGGGTGGCTCATCGCCCCCAATGAGCAGTTCTTC. As protein: CASSADREGWLIAPNEQFF.

The V and J genes are TRBV11-2 and TRBJ2-7, with TRBD1 as a possible D gene (5 bases). Trimming pared 0 bases from V and 2 bases from J, leaving 8 bases between. CDR3 size: 14 residues. Germline lookup yields CDR1 SGHAT and CDR2 FQNNGV. This CDR3 reads CASSLDRATYEQYF. CDR3 coding DNA: TGTGCCAGCAGCTTAGACAGGGCTACCTACGAGCAGTACTTC.

The rearrangement links TRBV21-1 to TRBJ1-2; the DNA was not used to check the table's D call, TRBD1. TRBV21-1 is a known pseudogene. The CDR3 length is 14 residues. The chain's CDR3 is CASSKVGHRGGYTF. The CDR3 nucleotides are TGTGCCAGCAGCAAAGTAGGACATAGGGGTGGCTACACCTTC.

V and J are TRBV6-5 and TRBJ1-6; D is perhaps TRBD1 (6 bases). The CDR3 has 15 amino acids. V lost 2 bases to trimming and J lost 6 bases, with 11 bases between them. CDR1 and CDR2 from the germline V gene are MNHEY and SVGAGI. In nucleotides, the CDR3 is TGTGCCAGCAGTTACGAGGGGGTTCCTAATTCACCCCTCCACTTT. Translating it yields CASSYEGVPNSPLHF.

The V gene is TRBV7-2, the J gene TRBJ2-5; tentatively, D is TRBD2 (6 bases). The CDR3 length is 14 residues. Germline assignment: CDR1 SGHTA and CDR2 FQGNSA. V lost 6 bases and J 5 bases, leaving 16 bases between the germline ends. CDR3 nucleotides: TGTGCCAGCAGTTATCGGGGGATTGGGGAGACCCAGTACTTC. Translation gives CASSYRGIGETQYF.

In this sample, this clone turned up once. The chain uses TRBV2 and TRBJ2-3, with TRBD2 identical over 11 bases. Germline CDR1 and CDR2: SNHLY and FYNNEI. The CDR3 totals 15 residues. Germline trimming cut 5 bases from V and 0 bases from J; bases unmatched to any gene: 1. The CDR3: CASSPSGGSTDTQYF. The CDR3 bases are TGTGCCAGCAGTCCTAGCGGGGGGAGCACAGATACGCAGTATTTT.

V and J are TRBV10-3 and TRBJ1-2; a weak D match, TRBD1 (5 bases). The CDR3 covers 14 residues. Between the trimmed V and J ends, which lost 3 bases and 8 bases, there was a span of 16 bases. Looked up from germline, CDR1 is ENHRY and CDR2 is SYGVKD. CDR3 protein: CAISDPGHLRGYTF. CDR3 DNA: TGTGCCATCAGTGACCCCGGACACTTGAGGGGCTACACCTTC.